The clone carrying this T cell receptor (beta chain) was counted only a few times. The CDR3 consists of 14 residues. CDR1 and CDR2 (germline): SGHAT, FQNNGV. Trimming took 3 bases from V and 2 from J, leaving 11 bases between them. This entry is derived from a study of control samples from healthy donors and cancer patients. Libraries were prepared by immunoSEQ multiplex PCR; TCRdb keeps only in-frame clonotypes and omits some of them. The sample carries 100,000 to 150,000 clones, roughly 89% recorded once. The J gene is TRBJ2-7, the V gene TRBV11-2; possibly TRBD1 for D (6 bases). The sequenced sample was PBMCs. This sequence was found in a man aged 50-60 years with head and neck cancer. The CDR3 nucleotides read TGTGCCAGCAGCTTCGGACAGCCTGCCTACGAGCAGTACTTC. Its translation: CASSFGQPAYEQYF.